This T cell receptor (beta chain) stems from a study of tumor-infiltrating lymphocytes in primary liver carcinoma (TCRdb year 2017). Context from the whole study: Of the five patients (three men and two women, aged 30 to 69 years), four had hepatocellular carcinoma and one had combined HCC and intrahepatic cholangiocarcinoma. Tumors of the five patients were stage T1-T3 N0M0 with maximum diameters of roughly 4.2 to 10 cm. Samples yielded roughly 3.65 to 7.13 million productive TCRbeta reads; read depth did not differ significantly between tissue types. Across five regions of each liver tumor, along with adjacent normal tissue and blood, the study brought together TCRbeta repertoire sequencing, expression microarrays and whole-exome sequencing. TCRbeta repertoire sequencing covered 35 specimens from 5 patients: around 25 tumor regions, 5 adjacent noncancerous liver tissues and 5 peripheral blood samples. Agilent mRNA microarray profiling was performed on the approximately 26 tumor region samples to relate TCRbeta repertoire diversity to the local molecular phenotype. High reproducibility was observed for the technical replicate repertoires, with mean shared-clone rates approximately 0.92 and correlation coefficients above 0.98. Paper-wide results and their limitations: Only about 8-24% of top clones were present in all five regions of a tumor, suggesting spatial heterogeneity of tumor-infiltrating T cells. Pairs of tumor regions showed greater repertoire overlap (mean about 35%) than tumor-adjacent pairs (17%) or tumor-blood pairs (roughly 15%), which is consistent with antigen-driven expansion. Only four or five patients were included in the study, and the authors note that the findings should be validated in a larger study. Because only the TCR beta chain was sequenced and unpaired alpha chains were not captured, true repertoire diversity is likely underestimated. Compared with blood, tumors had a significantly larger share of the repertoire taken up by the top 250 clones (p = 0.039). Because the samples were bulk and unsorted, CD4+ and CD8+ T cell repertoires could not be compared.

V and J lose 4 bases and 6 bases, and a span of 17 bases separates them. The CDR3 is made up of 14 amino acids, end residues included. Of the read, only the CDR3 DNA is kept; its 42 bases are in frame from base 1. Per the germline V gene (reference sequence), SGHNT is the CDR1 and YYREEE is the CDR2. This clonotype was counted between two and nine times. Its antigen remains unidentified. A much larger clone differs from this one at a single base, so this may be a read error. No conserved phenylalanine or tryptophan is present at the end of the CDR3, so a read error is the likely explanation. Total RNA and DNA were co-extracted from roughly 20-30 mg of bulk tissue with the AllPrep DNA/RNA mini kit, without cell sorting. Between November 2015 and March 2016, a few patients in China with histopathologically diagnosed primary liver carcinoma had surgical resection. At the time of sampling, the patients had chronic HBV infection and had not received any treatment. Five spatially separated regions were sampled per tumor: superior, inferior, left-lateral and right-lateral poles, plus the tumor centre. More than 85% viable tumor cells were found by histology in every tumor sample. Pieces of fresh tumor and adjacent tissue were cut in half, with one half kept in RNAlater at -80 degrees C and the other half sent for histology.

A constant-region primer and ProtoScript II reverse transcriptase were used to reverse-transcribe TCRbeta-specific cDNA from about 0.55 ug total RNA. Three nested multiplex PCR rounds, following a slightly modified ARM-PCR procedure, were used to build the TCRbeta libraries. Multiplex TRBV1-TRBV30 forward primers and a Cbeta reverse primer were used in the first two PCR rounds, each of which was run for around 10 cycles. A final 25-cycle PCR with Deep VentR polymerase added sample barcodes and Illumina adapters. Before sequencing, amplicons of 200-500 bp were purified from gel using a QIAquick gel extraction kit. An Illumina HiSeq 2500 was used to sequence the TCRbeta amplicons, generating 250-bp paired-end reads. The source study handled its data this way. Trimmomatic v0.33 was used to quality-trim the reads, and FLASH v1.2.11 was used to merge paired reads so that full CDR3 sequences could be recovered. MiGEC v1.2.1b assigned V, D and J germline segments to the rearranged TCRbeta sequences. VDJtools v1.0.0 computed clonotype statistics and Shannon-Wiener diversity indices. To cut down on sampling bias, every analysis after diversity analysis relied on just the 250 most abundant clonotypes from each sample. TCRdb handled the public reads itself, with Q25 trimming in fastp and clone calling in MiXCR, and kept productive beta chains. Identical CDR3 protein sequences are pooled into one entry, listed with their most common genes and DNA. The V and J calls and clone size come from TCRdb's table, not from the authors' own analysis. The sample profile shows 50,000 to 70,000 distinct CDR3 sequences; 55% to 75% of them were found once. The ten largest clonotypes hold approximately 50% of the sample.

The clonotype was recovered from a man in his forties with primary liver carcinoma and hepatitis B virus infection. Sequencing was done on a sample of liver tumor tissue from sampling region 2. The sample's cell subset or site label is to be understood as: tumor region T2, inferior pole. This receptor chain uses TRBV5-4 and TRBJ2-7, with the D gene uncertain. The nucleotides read TGTGCCAGCAGCCCCGACCTCTCATCCAGCGAGCAGTACTCC. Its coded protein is CASSPDLSSSEQYS.